Described below is a single T cell receptor beta chain sequence and its context. What it binds is not known. Time point of the sample: newly diagnosed GD, antithyroid drugs for less than 3 months. The authors made the TCR library using RNA they extracted from PBMCs. Arm-PCR of CDR3 regions and iRepertoire HTBI primers were used to build TCR beta libraries. One entry per CDR3 protein results from TCRdb running MiXCR on the multiplex PCR reads. The sample shows some 560,000 distinct CDR3 sequences, around 15% of them seen only once. The data are from a study of regulatory T cells in long-lasting Graves disease. General study points: Among samples with persistent disease, TRBV28, TRBJ1-2 and TRBJ2-5 were favored.

The CDR3 sequence is 15 residues long. V was trimmed by 6 bases and J by 4 bases, leaving 18 bases between them. The sample also formed part of further work on T cells in Graves' hyperthyroidism and ophthalmopathy.

The TCR sequence derives from a woman between 40 and 65 years old with Graves disease. J is TRBJ2-5 and V is TRBV12-3 or TRBV12-4; D is perhaps TRBD1 (7 bases). This sample comprised peripheral blood mononuclear cells (PBMCs), obtained at new diagnosis, from a patient treated with antithyroid drugs. CDR3 sequence: CASSKYDREVETQYF. Written as DNA, the CDR3 is TGTGCCAGCAGCAAGTACGACAGGGAGGTAGAGACCCAGTACTTC.